A selection of T cell receptor beta chains follows, all from one sample in a study of tumor-infiltrating lymphocytes in localized non-small cell lung cancer. Using immunoSEQ multiplex PCR, the repertoire was profiled, and TCRdb retains in-frame clones only, with some absent. The sample includes around 13,000 clones, about 64% seen only once; the top ten take roughly a tenth. The material sequenced was uninvolved lung tissue not adjacent to the tumor. Receptors were obtained from a human donor with non-small cell lung cancer. Each CDR3 is given with its conserved first and last residue. D genes are given only for firm matches. Only part of the rows carry a size: once, few, many, or a class if the clone is expanded.

V gene	J gene	D gene	clone size	CDR3 DNA	CDR3 protein
TRBV5-1	TRBJ1-4	.	.	TGCGCCAGCAGCTCTGGCGGGATTACAGGGTTAGTATGTGAAAAACTGTTTTTT	CASSSGGITGLVCEKLFF
TRBV29-1	TRBJ2-3	.	few	TGCAGCGTTGGGGGGACGGGGGATACGCAGTATTTT	CSVGGTGDTQYF
TRBV28	TRBJ2-7	.	once	TGTGCCAGCAGTTTATCCTTTCAGAGAGCCTACGAGCAGTACTTC	CASSLSFQRAYEQYF
TRBV2	TRBJ1-4	TRBD1	.	TGTGCCAGCAGGGGAAACAGGGGAGGGAGGACTAATGAAAAACTGTTTTTT	CASRGNRGGRTNEKLFF
TRBV28	TRBJ1-5	.	.	TGTGCCGGCAGTTTCTTAAGCAACTCCAATCAGCCCCAGCATTTT	CAGSFLSNSNQPQHF
TRBV10-3	TRBJ1-5	TRBD1	once	TGTGCCATCAGCCTCGGGACAGAGGGGAATCAGCCCCAGCATTTT	CAISLGTEGNQPQHF
TRBV27	TRBJ2-1	TRBD1	.	TGTGCCAGCAGCCGGGACAGTCCGTACAATGAGCAGTTCTTC	CASSRDSPYNEQFF
TRBV28	TRBJ2-3	.	.	TGTGCCAGCAGTTTATTCCCTCCAGGGAGCACAGATACGCAGTATTTT	CASSLFPPGSTDTQYF
TRBV6-1	TRBJ2-4	.	.	TGTGCCAGTGGCCCTGGGGGATACTCCAAAAACATTCAGTACTTC	CASGPGGYSKNIQYF
TRBV11-2	TRBJ1-4	.	.	TGTGCCAGCAGCTCTTTCCGTACCGAAAAACTGTTTTTT	CASSSFRTEKLFF
TRBV5-1	TRBJ2-1	.	.	TGCGCCAGCAGATCGACAGGTACCCCCTACAATGAGCAGTTCTTC	CASRSTGTPYNEQFF
TRBV4-1	TRBJ2-3	.	.	TGCGCCAGCAGCCAAGTGGCCAGGGGACCAGGGCGCCCTAGCACAGATACGCAGTATTTT	CASSQVARGPGRPSTDTQYF
TRBV10-3	TRBJ1-1	TRBD1	.	TGTGCCATCAGACAGGGGGAAGGGAACACTGAAGCTTTCTTT	CAIRQGEGNTEAFF
TRBV9	TRBJ2-5	TRBD2	.	TGTGCCAGCAGCGGGACTAGCGGCCACCAAGAGACCCAGTACTTC	CASSGTSGHQETQYF
TRBV5-4	TRBJ2-1	.	.	TGTGCCAGCAGCTTGATTCGCGGGAATTACAATGAGCAGTTCTTC	CASSLIRGNYNEQFF
TRBV5-4	TRBJ2-2	.	.	TGTGCCAGCAGTTACCGAGGGGCGGACACCGGGGAGCTGTTTTTT	CASSYRGADTGELFF
TRBV7-3	TRBJ2-5	TRBD1	.	TGTGCCAGCAGCTTAGTGGGACAGGGAGTCCAAGAGACCCAGTACTTC	CASSLVGQGVQETQYF
TRBV4-1	TRBJ2-1	TRBD2	.	TGCGCCAGCAGCCAAGATCCCGCCCTCCGGGAGGGTGGTGAGCAGTTCTTC	CASSQDPALREGGEQFF
TRBV11-2	TRBJ2-2	.	few	TGTGCCAGCAGCTTAGATCCAGCGGCATTCGGGGAGCTGTTTTTT	CASSLDPAAFGELFF
TRBV5-6	TRBJ1-5	.	.	TGTGCCAGCAGCTTGGGGGCGGGGGGTGGCAATCAGCCCCAGCATTTT	CASSLGAGGGNQPQHF
TRBV4-1	TRBJ1-2	.	.	TGCGCCAGCAGCCTACCAGTGGACGGCACCTATGGCTACACCTTC	CASSLPVDGTYGYTF
TRBV27	TRBJ2-2	.	.	TGTGCCAGCAGTTTCTCCTATGACCTGAACACCGGGGAGCTGTTTTTT	CASSFSYDLNTGELFF
TRBV9	TRBJ2-7	.	.	TGTGCCAGCAGCGCTCCTAGCTCCTACGAGCAGTACTTC	CASSAPSSYEQYF
TRBV7-2	TRBJ2-1	.	.	TGTGCCAGCAGCTTATGGACTGACTACAATGAGCAGTTCTTC	CASSLWTDYNEQFF
TRBV6-5	TRBJ1-2	.	.	TGTGCCAGCAGTTACTGGACAAACTATGGCTACACCTTC	CASSYWTNYGYTF
TRBV5-4	TRBJ2-2	TRBD1	.	TGTGCCAGCAGCCGACAGGGGAGAGGAACCGGGGAGCTGTTTTTT	CASSRQGRGTGELFF
TRBV29-1	TRBJ2-5	.	.	TGCAGCGTTGAAGAATTCAGGGGTGAGAGAGAGACCCAGTACTTC	CSVEEFRGERETQYF
TRBV11-1	TRBJ1-1	TRBD1	.	TGTGCCAGCAGCTTAGCGCAGACAGGGTTCACTGAAGCTTTCTTT	CASSLAQTGFTEAFF
TRBV28	TRBJ1-2	.	.	TGTGCCAGCATCCCCGGGACGGTGAACTATGGCTACACCTTC	CASIPGTVNYGYTF
TRBV11-2	TRBJ1-2	TRBD1	.	TGTGCCAGCAGCTTAGGGGTGACAGGGGGCGATGGCTACACCTTC	CASSLGVTGGDGYTF
TRBV7-3	TRBJ1-2	.	few	TGTGCCAGCAGCTTTGGGTCTGGGAACTATGGCTACACCTTC	CASSFGSGNYGYTF
TRBV14	TRBJ2-6	TRBD2	.	TGTGCCAGCAAGCCACGGGGGGCTGGGGCCAACGTCCTGACTTTC	CASKPRGAGANVLTF
TRBV4-1	TRBJ1-6	TRBD1	medium-sized	TGCGCCAGCAGCCAGAACGCAGCCGGGACAGATAATTCACCCCTCCACTTT	CASSQNAAGTDNSPLHF
TRBV5-1	TRBJ1-3	TRBD1	.	TGCGCCAGCAGCCAGACAGGGGACTCTGGAAACACCATATATTTT	CASSQTGDSGNTIYF
TRBV28	TRBJ1-2	TRBD1	few	TGTGCCAGCAGTTTCCCCAGCAGGGGGCATGGCTACACCTTC	CASSFPSRGHGYTF
TRBV9	TRBJ2-7	.	.	TGTGCCAGCAGCGTAGGAGCAGGGGGGTACGACGAGCAGTACTTC	CASSVGAGGYDEQYF
TRBV7-3	TRBJ1-1	TRBD1	.	TGTGCCAGCAGCTTAGGACAGGGCACTGAAGCTTTCTTT	CASSLGQGTEAFF
TRBV27	TRBJ1-2	TRBD1	few	TGTGCCAGCACCCCCGTGGGTAGGGGGCCAGTGGACTATGGCTACACCTTC	CASTPVGRGPVDYGYTF
TRBV4-1	TRBJ2-1	TRBD2	.	TGCGCCAGCAGCCAAGAGGGAGGGTATGCCCCGCAGTTCTTC	CASSQEGGYAPQFF
TRBV7-2	TRBJ2-2	.	few	TGTGCCAGCAGCCCGCGACTGGAGAACACCGGGGAGCTGTTTTTT	CASSPRLENTGELFF
TRBV30	TRBJ2-4	.	.	TGTGCCTGGGAAGACAGTACTCTAGCCAAAAACATTCAGTACTTC	CAWEDSTLAKNIQYF
TRBV28	TRBJ2-5	.	once	TGTGCCAGCAGTCCCCGCTCGGAGACCCAGTACTTC	CASSPRSETQYF
TRBV6-5	TRBJ1-3	.	.	TGTGCCAGCAGTTACTCAGGGACGAGCTCTGGAAACACCATATATTTT	CASSYSGTSSGNTIYF
TRBV10-3	TRBJ2-5	.	.	TGTGCCATCAGTGCTTACCGCGACCAAGAGACCCAGTACTTC	CAISAYRDQETQYF
TRBV7-7	TRBJ1-3	.	.	TGTGCTAGCAGCAGGGGCTCTGGAAACACCATATATTTT	CASSRGSGNTIYF
TRBV5-1	TRBJ2-7	TRBD2	.	TGCGCCAGCAGCTTGGCCGCGGGAGTGGTGTACGAGCAGTACTTC	CASSLAAGVVYEQYF
TRBV6-1	TRBJ1-2	.	few	TGTGCCAGCAGTGACCCCTGGGACGCTTCTAACTATGGCTACACCTTC	CASSDPWDASNYGYTF
TRBV28	TRBJ2-7	TRBD2	.	TGTGCCAGCAGTTGGGCTAGCGGAGCCTACGAGCAGTACTTC	CASSWASGAYEQYF